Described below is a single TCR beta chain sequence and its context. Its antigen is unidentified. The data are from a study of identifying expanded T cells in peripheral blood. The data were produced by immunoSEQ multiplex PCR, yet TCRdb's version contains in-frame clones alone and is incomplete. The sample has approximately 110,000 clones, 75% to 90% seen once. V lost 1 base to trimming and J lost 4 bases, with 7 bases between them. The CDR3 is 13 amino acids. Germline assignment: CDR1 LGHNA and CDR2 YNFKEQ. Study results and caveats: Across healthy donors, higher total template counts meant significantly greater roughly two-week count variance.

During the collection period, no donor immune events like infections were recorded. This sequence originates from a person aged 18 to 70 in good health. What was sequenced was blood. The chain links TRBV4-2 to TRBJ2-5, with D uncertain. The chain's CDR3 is CASSQAHTETQYF. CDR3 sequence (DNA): TGTGCCAGCAGCCAAGCTCACACAGAGACCCAGTACTTC.